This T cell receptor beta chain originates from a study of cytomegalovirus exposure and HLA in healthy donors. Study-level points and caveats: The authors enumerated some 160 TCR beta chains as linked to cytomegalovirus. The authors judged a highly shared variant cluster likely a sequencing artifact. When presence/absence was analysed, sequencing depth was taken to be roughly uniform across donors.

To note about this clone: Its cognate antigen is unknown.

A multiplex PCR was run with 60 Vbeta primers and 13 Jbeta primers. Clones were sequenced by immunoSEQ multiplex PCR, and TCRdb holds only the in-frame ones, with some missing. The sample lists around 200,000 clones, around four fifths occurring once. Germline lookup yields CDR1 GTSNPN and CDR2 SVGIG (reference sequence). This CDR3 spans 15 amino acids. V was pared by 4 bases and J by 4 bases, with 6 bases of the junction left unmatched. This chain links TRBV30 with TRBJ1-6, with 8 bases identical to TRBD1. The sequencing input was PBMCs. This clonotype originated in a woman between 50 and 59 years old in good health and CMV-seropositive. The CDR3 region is CAWKYRGGYNSPLHF. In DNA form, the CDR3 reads TGTGCCTGGAAATACAGGGGGGGGTATAATTCACCCCTCCACTTT. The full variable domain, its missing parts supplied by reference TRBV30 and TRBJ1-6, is SQTIHQWPATLVQPVGSPLSLECTVEGTSNPNLYWYRQAAGRGLQLLFYSVGIGQISSEVPQNLSASRPQDRQFILSSKKLLLSDSGFYLCAWKYRGGYNSPLHFGNGTRLTVT.